This TCR beta chain was observed in a study of T cells in women clearing cervical HPV infection. immunoSEQ multiplex PCR used an average of around 1,200 ng genomic DNA. Repertoires were generated with immunoSEQ multiplex PCR, while TCRdb's copy carries only in-frame clones and drops some. This listing includes 20,000 to 25,000 clones. Comment on this clone: One end of the junction does not line up with germline, which may come from a read error.

The sequencing input was blood buffy coat. The TCR comes from a woman aged 18-70 years with a cervical HPV16 infection that either progressed to CIN3+ or cleared (not recorded which).

The sequenced CDR3 bases are TGTGCCAGCGGCTTTTCAACGGGGAACACTGAA. Amino acid sequence: CASGFSTGNTE. The whole CDR3 sequence reads CASGFSTGNTEAFF. The chain joins TRBV5-4 to TRBJ1-1; D not resolved. The CDR3 goes on 3 residues after the read ends, and that part is filled in from the germline J gene. The CDR3 totals 14 residues. The germline gives CDR1 SGHNT, CDR2 YYREEE (reference sequence).